The clone carrying this TCR beta chain was counted a few times. Unique molecular identifiers were used in preparing the TCRbeta library. TCRdb re-called the PCR reads through MiXCR, storing one row per CDR3 protein. The sample contains around 500,000 distinct CDR3 sequences, 20% to 25% of which appear only once. The sample is drawn from a study of T-cell reconstitution after alpha-beta-depleted transplantation in children. This sample comprised PBMCs, mostly from graft donor cells, obtained 360 days after TCRalphabeta/CD19-depleted stem cell transplant. This clonotype was obtained from a boy under three years old who had a stem cell transplant for acute myeloid leukemia, so the T cells may come from the graft donor.

The CDR3 here is CASSGGTSGGLAKNIQYF. The CDR3 DNA sequence: TGCGCCAGCAGCGGCGGGACTAGCGGGGGCCTAGCCAAAAACATTCAGTACTTC. V usage is TRBV5-1 and J usage is TRBJ2-4, with 14 positions matching TRBD2. V gave up 4 bases and J gave up 0 bases; unmatched junction bases: 6. The length of the CDR3 is 18 residues. The germline V gene encodes CDR1 SGHRS and CDR2 YFSETQ. Using reference TRBV5-1 and TRBJ2-4 for the parts outside the CDR3, the full variable domain is KAGVTQTPRYLIKTRGQQVTLSCSPISGHRSVSWYQQTPGQGLQFLFEYFSETQRNKGNFPGRFSGRQFSNSRSEMNVSTLELGDSALYLCASSGGTSGGLAKNIQYFGAGTRLSVL.